These 15 T cell receptor beta chains came from one sample sequenced in a study of blood T cell repertoires in COVID-19. The method was immunoSEQ multiplex PCR; TCRdb's version includes in-frame clones alone and lacks a portion of them. The sample yields about 310,000 clones, about 90% seen once. The source material was peripheral blood. These receptors came from a woman aged 40 to 50 with COVID-19, enrolled during active disease.

V gene TRBV28 combines with J gene TRBJ2-1, with D perhaps matching TRBD1 (6 bases). CDR3 length: 15 residues. Trimming cost V 1 base and J 5 bases, with 12 bases left between them. CDR1 and CDR2 (germline): MDHEN, SYDVKM. In nucleotides, the CDR3 is TGTGCCAGCAGTTTATATCAGGGGTTAAACAATGAGCAGTTCTTC. Translating it yields CASSLYQGLNNEQFF.

The chain is built from TRBV27 and TRBJ1-6, with 8 bases matching TRBD1. Germline-derived CDR1 and CDR2 are MNHEY and SMNVEV (reference sequence). With 3 bases clipped from V and 0 bases from J, the junction kept 1 base outside the gene matches. This CDR3 is built from 16 residues. Written as DNA, the CDR3 is TGTGCCAGCAGTTTCAGGGGGCCCTCCTATAATTCACCCCTCCACTTT. This translates into CASSFRGPSYNSPLHF.

The chain links TRBV30 to TRBJ1-5; D gene unclear. Germline CDR1 is GTSNPN and CDR2 is SVGIG (reference sequence). This CDR3 spans 15 amino acids. V was cut by 1 base and J by 4 bases, with 14 bases left in between. The CDR3 DNA is TGTGCCTGGAGTGGGGAGCTTCTGGGGAATCAGCCCCAGCATTTT. Its protein product is CAWSGELLGNQPQHF.

The chain is built from TRBV5-1 and TRBJ2-1, with TRBD2 matching over 12 bases. Per the germline V gene, CDR1 is SGHRS and CDR2 is YFSETQ. The CDR3 covers 15 residues. V gave up 6 bases and J gave up 5 bases; unmatched junction bases: 6. CDR3 in DNA: TGCGCCAGCAACCGACTAGCGGGGGTTAACAATGAGCAGTTCTTC. Translating gives CASNRLAGVNNEQFF.

This chain connects TRBV5-1 to TRBJ1-1, with 10 bases identical to TRBD1. The germline V gene encodes CDR1 SGHRS and CDR2 YFSETQ. CDR3 length: 17 residues. Unmatched junction bases numbered 10, after V lost 5 bases and J lost 0 bases. The CDR3 spells CASSKAGTGVMNTEAFF. Here the CDR3 DNA reads TGCGCCAGCAGTAAAGCGGGGACAGGGGTAATGAACACTGAAGCTTTCTTT. The full variable domain, its missing parts supplied by reference TRBV5-1 and TRBJ1-1, is KAGVTQTPRYLIKTRGQQVTLSCSPISGHRSVSWYQQTPGQGLQFLFEYFSETQRNKGNFPGRFSGRQFSNSRSEMNVSTLELGDSALYLCASSKAGTGVMNTEAFFGQGTRLTVV.

The chain carries TRBV7-2 and TRBJ1-5, with a possible D match to TRBD1 (6 bases). CDR1 and CDR2 (germline): SGHTA, FQGNSA. V was clipped by 5 bases and J by 4 bases, with 12 bases between them. This CDR3 comprises 14 residues. The CDR3 coding sequence is TGTGCCAGCAGCCTTGGACAGACTAATCAGCCCCAGCATTTT. It translates to CASSLGQTNQPQHF.

The chain employs TRBV5-1 and TRBJ1-5, with D possibly matching TRBD1 (5 bases). This CDR3 is 16 amino acids long. Per germline, CDR1 SGHRS and CDR2 YFSETQ. The V end was cut by 0 bases, the J end by 0 bases, with 10 bases between. CDR3 DNA sequence: TGCGCCAGCAGCTTGGATCGCAGGGATAGCAATCAGCCCCAGCATTTT. Encoded protein: CASSLDRRDSNQPQHF.

This chain joins TRBV10-3 and TRBJ2-3; 8 bases align to TRBD2. Germline loops: CDR1 ENHRY, CDR2 SYGVKD. The CDR3 has 15 residues. The V and J ends lost 3 bases and 4 bases, in that order; junction bases with no gene match: 6. The CDR3 here is CAISDPAGASDTQYF. The CDR3 DNA is TGTGCCATCAGTGATCCAGCGGGGGCTTCAGATACGCAGTATTTT.

The chain links TRBV10-3 to TRBJ1-5; D is unresolved. Trimming removed 6 bases from V and 6 bases from J, with 21 bases in between. Germline V gives CDR1 ENHRY, CDR2 SYGVKD. The CDR3 spans 16 residues. CDR3 sequence reads: CAISPDHRVSGQPQHF. The CDR3 coding sequence is TGTGCCATCAGCCCTGACCATCGGGTGTCCGGTCAGCCCCAGCATTTT.

V is TRBV28 and J is TRBJ1-5; D not certain. Per germline, CDR1 MDHEN and CDR2 SYDVKM. V lost 8 bases and J lost 5, with 16 bases in between. The CDR3 runs 14 residues. DNA for the CDR3: TGTGCCAGCGCCCCACGGGATTTCGATCAGCCCCAGCATTTT. Protein product: CASAPRDFDQPQHF.

The chain carries TRBV24-1 and TRBJ2-1; 11 bases line up with TRBD2. V was pared by 3 bases and J by 7 bases, with 7 bases of the junction left unmatched. The CDR3 spans 16 residues. Germline V gives CDR1 KGHDR, CDR2 SFDVKD. The CDR3 nucleotides are TGTGCCACCAGTGATAATAGCGGGGGGGCTATTAATGAGCAGTTCTTC. Translated: CATSDNSGGAINEQFF.

The V call is TRBV3-1 (or the pseudogene TRBV3-2), the J call TRBJ2-7; D may be TRBD2 (5 bases). This CDR3 spans 12 amino acids. CDR1 and CDR2 from the germline V gene are LGHDT and YNNKEL (reference sequence). V gave up 2 bases and J gave up 5 bases, with 7 bases separating them. The chain's CDR3 is CASSQRGNEQYF. The CDR3 DNA sequence: TGTGCCAGCAGCCAACGGGGTAACGAGCAGTACTTC.

CDR3 amino acids: CASSQNPGQRSEAFF. The CDR3, as DNA: TGTGCCAGCAGTCAAAACCCGGGACAGCGTAGTGAAGCTTTCTTT. The rearrangement links TRBV6-5 to TRBJ1-1; 7 nucleotides agree with TRBD1. The CDR3 totals 15 residues. The V gene end was trimmed by 5 bases and the J gene end by 7 bases; junction bases not matched to a gene: 13. From germline, CDR1 is MNHEY and CDR2 SVGAGI.

This clone was counted only a few times. The rearrangement uses TRBV14 and TRBJ2-7, with a possible D match to TRBD1 (6 bases). This CDR3 is built from 13 residues. The V gene's germline CDR1 is SGHDN and CDR2 FVKESK. Trimming pared 4 bases from V and 7 bases from J, leaving 14 bases between. The CDR3: CASSLPGQLEQYF. The CDR3 DNA is TGTGCCAGCAGCCTACCAGGACAGCTAGAGCAGTACTTC.

The V call is TRBV5-1, the J call TRBJ2-3; possibly TRBD2 for D (5 bases). CDR3 length: 15 amino acids. Per germline, CDR1 SGHRS and CDR2 YFSETQ. The V end lost 4 bases, the J end lost 0 bases, and 12 bases lay between the germline ends. This CDR3 is CASSPGLPSTDTQYF. The DNA of the CDR3 is TGCGCCAGCAGCCCCGGACTGCCTAGCACAGATACGCAGTATTTT.